Each of the 24 T cell receptor beta chains below was sequenced from the same sample in a study of CD8+ T cells in alopecia areata. CD25+CD127- cells were sorted from CD4+ cells in a handful of patients. Following extraction, RNA underwent reverse transcription to cDNA, which served as the sequencing template. Using immunoSEQ multiplex PCR, the repertoire was profiled, and TCRdb retains in-frame clones only, with some absent. This table has 6,000 to 8,500 clones, around 64% appearing once. The specimen was CD4+ Tregs sorted from blood. The receptors were sampled from a human donor with alopecia areata.

This clone has only one observation. The chain carries TRBV25-1 and TRBJ2-7, with 7 bases aligning to TRBD1. Looked up from germline, CDR1 is MGHDK and CDR2 is SYGVNS. V dropped 4 bases and J dropped 3; count of bases not matched to a gene: 0. This CDR3 spans 12 amino acids. The CDR3 DNA is TGTGCCAGCAGTGCAGGGGGCTACGAGCAGTACTTC. This codes for CASSAGGYEQYF.

The sample holds one count of this clone. The rearrangement uses TRBV6-6 and TRBJ1-6, with D uncertain. The CDR3 totals 15 residues. V gave up 6 bases and J gave up 9 bases, with 18 bases separating them. CDR1 MNHNY and CDR2 SVGAGI come from the germline V gene (reference sequence). CDR3 DNA sequence: TGTGCCAGCAGGCGCGGGGTCGAGATAGGTTCACCCCTCCACTTT. Translated: CASRRGVEIGSPLHF.

The chain is built from TRBV28 and TRBJ1-2; D gene uncertain. Trimming removed 2 bases at V and 3 bases at J, with 10 bases between. CDR3 size: 14 residues. CDR1 is MDHEN, CDR2 SYDVKM, per germline. As DNA, the CDR3 is TGTGCCAGCAGTTTAACGGGCAGGCACTATGGCTACACCTTC. Its protein product is CASSLTGRHYGYTF.

Comment on this clone: Other DNA sequences of this sample code for an identical CDR3. The gene calls are TRBV9 and TRBJ1-1; D possibly corresponds to TRBD1 (6 bases). CDR1 and CDR2 from the germline V gene are SGDLS and YYNGEE. Trimming shortened V by 4 bases and J by 1 base, and 17 bases separated the two germline ends. The length of the CDR3 is 16 residues. CDR3: CASSIRTGGSNTEAFF. The CDR3 DNA reads as TGTGCCAGCAGCATCAGGACGGGGGGCTCGAACACTGAAGCTTTCTTT.

This chain uses TRBV30 with TRBJ2-1; D unresolved. The CDR3 consists of 15 residues. Per the germline V gene, CDR1 is GTSNPN and CDR2 is SVGIG (reference sequence). Trimming took off 4 bases at V and 0 bases at J, with 13 bases between the two ends. CDR3 sequence: CAWNPPPFSYNEQFF. In nucleotides, the CDR3 is TGTGCCTGGAATCCCCCTCCATTCTCCTACAATGAGCAGTTCTTC.

The chain carries TRBV4-2 and TRBJ2-3, with TRBD1 matching 8 bases. CDR1 and CDR2 from the germline V gene are LGHNA and YNFKEQ. The junction had 10 bases not matched to a gene; V was cut back by 1 base and J by 7 bases. The CDR3 consists of 16 residues. The DNA of the CDR3 is TGTGCCAGCAGCCAAGTAGGCCAGGGGGCTCAGAATACGCAGTATTTT. Translated: CASSQVGQGAQNTQYF.

This rearrangement joins TRBV7-9 to TRBJ2-7; TRBD2 agrees at 10 bases. Germline CDR1 is SEHNR and CDR2 is FQNEAQ (reference sequence). The CDR3 totals 19 residues. Germline trimming cut 5 bases from V and 9 bases from J; bases unmatched to any gene: 25. The chain's CDR3 is CASSPQAGTSVQTFGGQYF. Here the CDR3 DNA reads TGTGCCAGCAGCCCACAAGCCGGGACTAGCGTTCAGACTTTCGGGGGGCAGTACTTC.

In DNA, the CDR3 is TGTGCCAGCAGCGCAGGACAGGGGATCGGCGGGGAGCTGTTTTTT. As protein: CASSAGQGIGGELFF. The rearrangement links TRBV7-3 to TRBJ2-2, with TRBD1 matching 9 bases. The CDR3 runs 15 residues. The V segment lost 5 bases and the J segment 7 bases; nucleotides outside the gene matches: 8. Germline values: CDR1 SGHTA, CDR2 FQGTGA.

This chain links TRBV7-2 with TRBJ2-7, with 7 bases lining up with TRBD2. The CDR3 is 15 residues long. Germline V gene sequence: CDR1 SGHTA, CDR2 FQGNSA. The V gene end was trimmed by 0 bases and the J gene end by 3 bases; junction bases not matched to a gene: 5. CDR3: CASSLAGGPYYEQYF. In DNA form, the CDR3 reads TGTGCCAGCAGCTTAGCGGGAGGGCCCTACTACGAGCAGTACTTC.

This rearrangement joins TRBV9 to TRBJ2-2; D unresolved. Germline-derived CDR1 and CDR2 are SGDLS and YYNGEE. The CDR3 contains 15 residues. V gave up 7 bases and J gave up 0 bases, with 13 bases separating them. CDR3 amino acids: CASAALTANTGELFF. Written as DNA, the CDR3 is TGTGCCAGCGCGGCTCTGACCGCGAACACCGGGGAGCTGTTTTTT.

The CDR3 loop is CATRGPPGLAVNEQFF. Written as DNA, the CDR3 is TGTGCCACCAGAGGGCCACCGGGACTCGCGGTGAATGAGCAGTTCTTC. The chain links TRBV15 to TRBJ2-1; a possible D gene is TRBD2 (6 bases). V was shortened by 6 bases and J by 7 bases, with 22 bases between the two germline ends. Germline CDR1 and CDR2: LNHNV and YYDKDF (reference sequence). CDR3 size: 16 residues.

V usage is TRBV27 and J usage is TRBJ2-1; D is unclear. The CDR3 loop spans 14 amino acids. The V end lost 2 bases, the J end lost 6 bases, and 11 bases lay between the germline ends. The germline V gene encodes CDR1 MNHEY and CDR2 SMNVEV (reference sequence). The CDR3 protein is CASSLTPGVNEQFF. Here the CDR3 DNA reads TGTGCCAGCAGTTTAACCCCCGGAGTCAATGAGCAGTTCTTC.

This clone appeared a single time. The rearrangement joins TRBV18 to TRBJ2-7, with a tentative D call TRBD1 (6 bases). CDR3 length equals 16 residues. Germline V lookup: CDR1 KGHSH, CDR2 LQKENI. The ends were cut back, 3 bases at V and 3 bases at J, with 18 bases in the middle. DNA of the CDR3: TGTGCCAGCTCACCCAATCGACAGGCGGTTCACTACGAGCAGTACTTC. Its translation is CASSPNRQAVHYEQYF.

The chain uses TRBV7-2 and TRBJ2-5, with D possibly being TRBD1 (6 bases). The end of the DNA fits TRBJ2-7 better, so the J call may be wrong. The CDR3 length is 14 residues. Germline values: CDR1 SGHTA, CDR2 FQGNSA. This CDR3 reads CASSSGQPPYEQYF. The DNA for the CDR3 is TGTGCCAGCAGCTCCGGACAGCCACCCTACGAGCAGTACTTC.

In DNA form, the CDR3 reads TGTGCCACCAGCAGAGAAGATAGGGCACCCCTTGGCCACGAGCAGTACTTC. This gives the protein CATSREDRAPLGHEQYF. This sequence joins TRBV15 and TRBJ2-7; the D is unclear. The CDR3 has 17 amino acids. Germline-derived CDR1 and CDR2 are LNHNV and YYDKDF (reference sequence). V lost 0 bases, J lost 5 bases, and 20 bases lay in between.

The chain couples TRBV19 to TRBJ2-1; 8 positions agree with TRBD2. V shed 1 base, J shed 6 bases, and the junction held 5 bases outside the gene matches. The CDR3 sequence is 15 residues long. Germline V CDR1 and CDR2: LNHDA, SQIVND (reference sequence). This CDR3 reads CASSIGPGGLNEQFF. The CDR3 bases are TGTGCCAGTAGTATAGGCCCGGGAGGGCTCAATGAGCAGTTCTTC. The complete variable domain, with remaining parts taken from reference TRBV19 and TRBJ2-1, reads DGGITQSPKYLFRKEGQNVTLSCEQNLNHDAMYWYRQDPGQGLRLIYYSQIVNDFQKGDIAEGYSVSREKKESFPLTVTSAQKNPTAFYLCASSIGPGGLNEQFFGPGTRLTVL.

This chain links TRBV7-2 with TRBJ2-4; 13 positions match TRBD2. Unmatched junction bases numbered 8, after V lost 3 bases and J lost 0 bases. The length of the CDR3 is 19 residues. Per the germline V gene, CDR1 is SGHTA and CDR2 is FQGNSA. Here the CDR3 reads CASSLGLAGQILAKNIQYF. In DNA form, the CDR3 reads TGTGCCAGCAGCTTGGGACTAGCGGGACAAATTTTAGCCAAAAACATTCAGTACTTC.

This clone was detected once. The chain combines TRBV5-1 with TRBJ1-5, with TRBD1 identical over 9 bases. The trim removed 1 base at V and 7 bases at J, leaving 6 bases unmatched. The V gene's germline CDR1 is SGHRS and CDR2 YFSETQ. The CDR3 sequence is 15 residues long. In DNA, the CDR3 is TGCGCCAGCAGCTTGATGGGACAGGGAGGCCAGCCCCAGCATTTT. It yields the protein CASSLMGQGGQPQHF.

The chain carries TRBV11-2 and TRBJ2-7; D not certain. The V and J ends lost 3 bases and 4 bases respectively, with 7 bases between them. CDR1 is SGHAT, CDR2 FQNNGV, per germline. CDR3 length: 12 amino acids. CDR3 amino acids: CASSFSKYEQYF. CDR3 bases: TGTGCCAGCAGCTTCTCCAAATACGAGCAGTACTTC.

This clone was detected once. The rearrangement uses TRBV29-1 and TRBJ1-1; TRBD1 agrees at 7 bases. The CDR3 totals 16 residues. V lost 6 bases, J lost 0 bases, and 13 bases stayed unmatched. The V gene's germline CDR1 is SQVTM and CDR2 ANQGSEA. CDR3 protein: CSVEKGQQSVNTEAFF. The CDR3 DNA is TGCAGCGTCGAGAAGGGACAGCAATCCGTGAACACTGAAGCTTTCTTT.

The CDR3: CAWGTRRETQYF. For the CDR3, the DNA is TGTGCCTGGGGGACTAGGAGGGAGACCCAGTACTTC. The V call is TRBV30, the J call TRBJ2-5, with TRBD2 identical over 8 bases. V gave up 5 bases and J gave up 5 bases; unmatched junction bases: 4. The CDR3 extends over 12 amino acids. The germline CDR1 and CDR2 sequences are GTSNPN and SVGIG (reference sequence).

This clone appeared a few times. This sequence joins TRBV29-1 and TRBJ2-5; D gene uncertain. The germline V and J ends were trimmed by 4 bases and 4 bases, with 16 bases remaining between them. The CDR3 is 14 residues long. Germline CDR1 is SQVTM and CDR2 is ANQGSEA. The CDR3 protein is CSVVNNRALETQYF. In DNA, the CDR3 is TGCAGCGTTGTCAATAATCGAGCACTAGAGACCCAGTACTTC.

The chain uses TRBV18 and TRBJ2-7, with D perhaps TRBD2 (6 bases). Germline values: CDR1 KGHSH, CDR2 LQKENI. V was trimmed by 4 bases and J by 7 bases, leaving 8 bases between them. The CDR3 is 11 amino acids. The CDR3 sequence is CASSLAVEQYF. CDR3 bases: TGTGCCAGCTCACTAGCGGTTGAGCAGTACTTC.

This clone was counted only a few times. This rearrangement joins TRBV7-3 to TRBJ1-1; D not certain. Germline loops: CDR1 SGHTA, CDR2 FQGTGA. V dropped 5 bases and J dropped 1 base, with 8 bases sitting between them. The CDR3 is 13 amino acids. CDR3 bases: TGTGCCAGCAGCCAGACTCAGAACACTGAAGCTTTCTTT. As protein: CASSQTQNTEAFF.